The 26 T cell receptor beta chains reported below all come from one sample, sequenced in a study of human T cells and chemical hapten exposure. The time point is: pre-sensitization, week 0. Treatment described: therapeutic diphenylcyclopropenone sensitization with weekly scalp DPC. TCRdb re-called the RACE reads with MiXCR, one entry per CDR3 protein. The data hold more than 55,000 distinct CDR3 sequences, with around 11% observed a single time. Sequenced material: whole blood, taken in connection with sensitization to the hapten diphenylcyclopropenone (DPC). The origin of the receptors is a woman aged 35 to 49 with alopecia areata. Some clones in this sample may be carry-over from other donors' samples.

This clonotype has more than one count but fewer than ten. The J gene is TRBJ2-7, the V gene TRBV11-2, with D possibly called TRBD1 or TRBD2 (5 bases each). Germline V CDR1 and CDR2: SGHAT, FQNNGV. This CDR3 has 12 amino acids. The V and J ends lost 2 bases and 6 bases respectively, with 8 bases between them. The CDR3 DNA sequence: TGTGCCAGCAGCTTACTTGGGGGCGAGCAGTACTTC. This encodes CASSLLGGEQYF.

This clonotype was seen ten or more times. This chain connects TRBV11-2 to TRBJ2-5; 15 bases fit TRBD2. The CDR3 length is 19 residues. Losses at the gene ends were 7 bases for V and 1 base for J; bases not matched to a gene: 13. The germline gives CDR1 SGHAT, CDR2 FQNNGV. CDR3 region: CASTPEGLAGGSGQETQYF. DNA for the CDR3: TGTGCCAGCACCCCCGAGGGACTAGCGGGGGGATCTGGCCAAGAGACCCAGTACTTC.

There are many counts of this clonotype. This chain links TRBV7-9 with TRBJ1-1; D unclear. With 2 bases removed from V and 10 bases from J, the gap between germline ends came to 11 bases. Germline CDR1 is SEHNR and CDR2 is FQNEAQ (reference sequence). The CDR3 has 12 residues. The CDR3 DNA reads TGTGCCAGCAGCTTAATAGCGGAGCCAGCTTTCTTT. Protein: CASSLIAEPAFF.

This clonotype was counted ten times or more. The chain couples TRBV30 to TRBJ1-2; TRBD1 is a possible D gene (5 bases). Trimming stripped 3 bases from V and 4 bases from J, with 21 bases between. The CDR3 is 16 residues long. Germline-derived CDR1 and CDR2 are GTSNPN and SVGIG (reference sequence). CDR3 protein: CAWSESIRSRGYGYTF. Written as DNA, the CDR3 is TGTGCCTGGAGCGAAAGTATTAGATCGAGGGGCTATGGCTACACCTTC. The variable domain in full, completed from reference TRBV30 and TRBJ1-2, reads SQTIHQWPATLVQPVGSPLSLECTVEGTSNPNLYWYRQAAGRGLQLLFYSVGIGQISSEVPQNLSASRPQDRQFILSSKKLLLSDSGFYLCAWSESIRSRGYGYTFGSGTRLTVV.

This chain uses TRBV7-9 with TRBJ2-7; 10 bases are shared with TRBD1. Germline lookup yields CDR1 SEHNR and CDR2 FQNEAQ (reference sequence). The CDR3 totals 15 residues. With 5 bases clipped from V and 6 bases from J, the junction kept 10 bases outside the gene matches. The CDR3 nucleotides read TGTGCCAGCAGCGAATACGGGACAGGGGACGGCGAGCAGTACTTC. Encoded protein: CASSEYGTGDGEQYF.

This clonotype was observed at least ten times. The chain's CDR3 is CASSESARGYTEAFF. The CDR3 nucleotides read TGCGCCAGCAGTGAGTCGGCCAGGGGGTACACTGAAGCTTTCTTT. This chain uses TRBV10-1 with TRBJ1-1; TRBD1 matches at 7 bases. With V trimmed by 0 bases and J by 3 bases, 4 bases remained unmatched. Germline lookup yields CDR1 WNHNN and CDR2 SYGVQD (reference sequence). CDR3 length equals 15 residues.

This clonotype showed up just a few times. This chain uses TRBV12-3 or TRBV12-4 with TRBJ1-1; TRBD1 is a possible D gene (6 bases). The CDR3 has 14 amino acids. Deletions cut 6 bases from V and 1 base from J, with 12 bases between. The CDR3 reads CASRAGGQNTEAFF. CDR3 nucleotide sequence: TGTGCCAGCAGAGCGGGGGGACAGAACACTGAAGCTTTCTTT.

This clonotype showed up many times. This rearrangement joins TRBV10-3 to TRBJ1-2; 9 nucleotides line up with TRBD1. V dropped 6 bases and J dropped 4; count of bases not matched to a gene: 0. Germline V gene sequence: CDR1 ENHRY, CDR2 SYGVKD. CDR3 size: 12 residues. DNA of the CDR3: TGTGCCATCAGGGGACAGGGCTATGGCTACACCTTC. This codes for CAIRGQGYGYTF.

With regard to this clonotype: Relative to the germline gene, one junction end is altered; a read error may explain this. V usage is TRBV27 and J usage is TRBJ2-6; 9 positions match TRBD1. This CDR3 comprises 19 residues. Germline-derived CDR1 and CDR2 are MNHEY and SMNVEV (reference sequence). The CDR3 nucleotides are TGTGCCAGCAGTTTAGAGGGGACAGGGCTAAGGGCTGGGGCCAACGTCCAGACTTTC. Its protein product is CASSLEGTGLRAGANVQTF.

This clonotype turned up a few times. The chain links TRBV29-1 to TRBJ1-5; D not resolved. Trimming removed 5 bases from V and 5 bases from J, with 10 bases in between. The CDR3 totals 12 residues. Germline V CDR1 and CDR2: SQVTM, ANQGSEA. CDR3 coding DNA: TGCAGCGTTTCCCAGGTGGATCAGCCCCAGCATTTT. It codes for CSVSQVDQPQHF.

This clonotype was found many times. The V call is TRBV6-2 or TRBV6-3, the J call TRBJ2-5; D not resolved. Trimming removed 5 bases from V and 5 bases from J, with 18 bases in between. This CDR3 has 15 amino acids. Germline-derived CDR1 and CDR2 are MNHEY and SVGEGT. CDR3 coding DNA: TGTGCCAGCAGTCCCACCGTGGCAGGTTCGGAGACCCAGTACTTC. Its translation: CASSPTVAGSETQYF.

This clonotype was detected a few times. The chain employs TRBV2 and TRBJ2-1; no reliable D call. The V gene's germline CDR1 is SNHLY and CDR2 FYNNEI. The CDR3 sequence is 12 residues long. The ends were cut back, 8 bases at V and 2 bases at J, with 7 bases in the middle. The CDR3 loop is CASGRPYNEQFF. In DNA, the CDR3 is TGTGCCAGCGGCAGGCCCTACAATGAGCAGTTCTTC.

This clonotype was seen only a few times. The chain has TRBV2 and TRBJ2-4; D remains unclear. Germline CDR1 reads SNHLY; CDR2 reads FYNNEI. V lost 3 bases and J 3 bases, leaving 9 bases between the germline ends. CDR3 size: 14 residues. The CDR3 sequence: CASSEDRDKNIQYF. DNA for the CDR3: TGTGCCAGCAGTGAGGACCGTGACAAAAACATTCAGTACTTC.

The table lists this clonotype with a few counts. This chain links TRBV20-1 with TRBJ1-5, with a tentative D call TRBD1 (5 bases). V dropped 2 bases and J dropped 2 bases, with 10 bases sitting between them. The CDR3 contains 14 residues. The germline V gene encodes CDR1 DFQATT and CDR2 SNEGSKA (reference sequence). CDR3 protein: CSARSGSGNQPQHF. The CDR3 coding sequence is TGCAGTGCTAGATCAGGGAGTGGCAATCAGCCCCAGCATTTT.

This clonotype was seen many times. The chain uses TRBV6-1 and TRBJ2-5; D assignment may be TRBD1 or TRBD2 (5 bases each). Trimming took 4 bases from V and 3 from J, leaving 12 bases between them. This CDR3 is 14 amino acids long. Looked up from germline, CDR1 is MNHNS and CDR2 is SASEGT. This CDR3 reads CASSVGQGEETQYF. Here the CDR3 DNA reads TGTGCCAGCAGTGTAGGCCAGGGAGAAGAGACCCAGTACTTC.

J is TRBJ2-3 and V is TRBV18; D is unresolved. V lost 3 bases and J lost 0, with 13 bases in between. The CDR3 covers 16 residues. Per germline, CDR1 KGHSH and CDR2 LQKENI. CDR3 loop: CASSPENLDSTDTQYF. The CDR3 coding sequence is TGTGCCAGCTCACCGGAGAACCTAGACAGCACAGATACGCAGTATTTT.

Many counts were recorded for this clonotype. The genes are TRBV4-3 and TRBJ1-4; a possible D gene is TRBD1 (5 bases). Germline assignment: CDR1 LGHNA and CDR2 YSLEER. The V gene lost 4 bases and the J gene lost 0 bases, with 9 bases spanning the gap. CDR3 length: 15 residues. The CDR3 sequence: CASSRGGATNEKLFF. The DNA for the CDR3 is TGCGCCAGCAGCCGCGGGGGTGCAACTAATGAAAAACTGTTTTTT.

This clonotype has a count of ten or more. The chain employs TRBV11-2 and TRBJ1-1; a weak D match, TRBD1 (5 bases). Germline values: CDR1 SGHAT, CDR2 FQNNGV. The CDR3 extends over 12 amino acids. V lost 5 bases to trimming and J lost 12 bases, with 16 bases between them. Here the CDR3 DNA reads TGTGCCAGCAGCCCCCCTTTAGGGGTGCCTTTCTTT. Protein sequence: CASSPPLGVPFF.

This clonotype has a count of ten or more. The gene calls are TRBV5-6 and TRBJ2-1, with TRBD2 as a possible D gene (5 bases). V was clipped by 4 bases and J by 0 bases, with 14 bases between them. The germline gives CDR1 SGHDT, CDR2 YYEEEE. There are 16 residues in the CDR3. The DNA of the CDR3 is TGTGCCAGCAGCCCGGACTCCCAAATCTCCTACAATGAGCAGTTCTTC. As protein: CASSPDSQISYNEQFF.

This clonotype was counted a few times. The CDR3 spells CASSPLAGGPGNEQFF. The CDR3 coding sequence is TGTGCCAGCAGTCCGTTAGCGGGGGGGCCGGGGAATGAGCAGTTCTTC. The genes are TRBV12-3 or TRBV12-4 and TRBJ2-1; the match to TRBD2 covers 11 bases. This CDR3 has 16 amino acids. The V and J ends lost 5 bases and 7 bases, in that order; junction bases with no gene match: 10.

This clonotype was picked up a small number of times. The chain links TRBV4-2 to TRBJ1-1; 10 positions agree with TRBD1. Germline assignment: CDR1 LGHNA and CDR2 YNFKEQ. The V segment lost 4 bases and the J segment 5 bases; nucleotides outside the gene matches: 10. There are 16 residues in the CDR3. CDR3 DNA sequence: TGTGCCAGCAGCCGCCGAGACGGGACAGGGGTAACTGAAGCTTTCTTT. As protein: CASSRRDGTGVTEAFF.

This clonotype was counted between two and nine times. One junction end does not reproduce the germline sequence, and a read error may be involved. V usage is TRBV7-9 and J usage is TRBJ2-1, with no clear D. The CDR3 extends over 9 amino acids. Per the germline V gene, CDR1 is SEHNR and CDR2 is FQNEAQ (reference sequence). The CDR3: CASSFPAVF. In DNA, the CDR3 is TGTGCCAGCAGCTTCCCCGCGGTCTTC.

The gene calls are TRBV28 and TRBJ2-7; 7 bases align to TRBD1. V lost 4 bases and J lost 3; bases outside the gene matches: 6. The CDR3 runs to 14 residues. The germline V gene has CDR1 MDHEN and CDR2 SYDVKM. CDR3 sequence: CASSSPGQHYEQYF. CDR3 coding DNA: TGTGCCAGCAGTTCCCCGGGACAGCACTACGAGCAGTACTTC.

This clonotype was found many times. The V gene is TRBV13, the J gene TRBJ1-2; 10 nucleotides line up with TRBD1. The germline CDR1 and CDR2 sequences are PRHDT and FYEKMQ (reference sequence). This CDR3 region has 15 residues. V shed 3 bases, J shed 4 bases, and the junction held 5 bases outside the gene matches. Here the CDR3 reads CASSLTGGLGYGYTF. The CDR3 coding sequence is TGTGCCAGCAGCTTGACAGGGGGCTTGGGCTATGGCTACACCTTC.

A note on this clonotype: It is likely a read error, because the conserved phenylalanine at the end of the CDR3 is missing. CDR3: CASSTTAVSNQPQHS. DNA of the CDR3: TGTGCCAGTAGTACGACAGCTGTTAGCAATCAGCCCCAGCATTCT. V usage is TRBV19 and J usage is TRBJ1-5, with D perhaps matching TRBD1 (5 bases). The V end was cut by 4 bases, the J end by 0 bases, with 10 bases between. The CDR3 totals 15 residues. CDR1 and CDR2 from the germline V gene are LNHDA and SQIVND (reference sequence).

This clonotype was counted a few times. V and J are TRBV7-9 and TRBJ1-2; D remains unclear. From germline, CDR1 is SEHNR and CDR2 FQNEAQ (reference sequence). Trimming removed 1 base at V and 3 bases at J, with 12 bases between. This CDR3 spans 15 amino acids. The CDR3, as DNA: TGTGCCAGCAGCTTAGTGGGCACGAAAGACTATGGCTACACCTTC. Its translation is CASSLVGTKDYGYTF.